The 21 T cell receptor beta chains in this list originate from one sample, sequenced in a study of shared clonotypes between healthy human individuals. Assay used: immunoSEQ multiplex PCR; TCRdb lists only in-frame clones, some missing. The sample records fewer than 3 million clones, around 92% being singletons. The sequenced sample was naive CD4+ T cells from PBMCs. Stated subset: CD45RA+ positively selected. The receptors here all came from a man aged 18 to 29 in good health. Some clones in this sample may be carry-over from other donors' samples.

The V and J genes are TRBV6-1 and TRBJ1-2; a weak D match, TRBD1 (5 bases). Germline CDR1 is MNHNS and CDR2 is SASEGT. Trimming took 2 bases from V and 4 from J, leaving 14 bases between them. The CDR3 spans 15 residues. CDR3 nucleotide sequence: TGTGCCAGCAGTGAAACCATGGGGCCCATCTATGGCTACACCTTC. This sequence encodes CASSETMGPIYGYTF.

The rearrangement uses TRBV11-1 and TRBJ2-7, with TRBD2 as a possible D gene (5 bases). V dropped 4 bases and J dropped 3 bases, with 16 bases sitting between them. This CDR3 is 15 amino acids long. The germline CDR1 and CDR2 sequences are SGHAT and FQDESV (reference sequence). The CDR3 nucleotides are TGTGCCAGCAGCTCCCGGACCCGAGGGATCTACGAGCAGTACTTC. Protein product: CASSSRTRGIYEQYF.

DNA for the CDR3: TGTGCCAGCAGTCGAGACCGAAGCAATCAGCCCCAGCATTTT. Amino acid sequence: CASSRDRSNQPQHF. The rearrangement joins TRBV6-5 to TRBJ1-5; D not certain. The V gene's germline CDR1 is MNHEY and CDR2 SVGAGI. V was pared by 5 bases and J by 1 base, with 9 bases between. The CDR3 is 14 amino acids.

The V and J genes are TRBV6-1 and TRBJ1-2, with D uncertain. The CDR3 runs to 11 residues. V lost 2 bases, J lost 6 bases, and 4 bases lay in between. In germline, CDR1 is MNHNS, CDR2 SASEGT. For the CDR3, the DNA is TGTGCCAGCAGTGAACAGCATGGCTACACCTTC. The encoded protein is CASSEQHGYTF.

This chain links TRBV6-4 with TRBJ2-6; TRBD1 is a possible D gene (5 bases). V was clipped by 3 bases and J by 0 bases, with 12 bases between them. CDR3 size: 17 residues. Germline values: CDR1 MRHNA, CDR2 SNTAGT. The CDR3 is CASSERQIGSGANVLTF. CDR3 in DNA: TGTGCCAGCAGTGAGAGACAGATAGGCTCTGGGGCCAACGTCCTGACTTTC.

This clone was picked up one time. This rearrangement joins TRBV21-1 to TRBJ2-3; the table names TRBD2, a call not compared with the DNA. TRBV21-1 is marked as a pseudogene. The CDR3 is 19 amino acids. The CDR3 DNA is TGTGCCAGCAGCAAAACCCCAACAGAGACTAGCGGGATGGGAGATACGCAGTATTTT. This codes for CASSKTPTETSGMGDTQYF.

The table lists this clone with a count of one. The V call is TRBV28, the J call TRBJ1-4; 7 bases are shared with TRBD1. From germline, CDR1 is MDHEN and CDR2 SYDVKM. V shed 3 bases, J shed 4 bases, and the junction held 8 bases outside the gene matches. This CDR3 is built from 16 residues. The CDR3 DNA reads TGTGCCAGCAGTTTTCTTTCGGGACAGTTTAATGAAAAACTGTTTTTT. Translated: CASSFLSGQFNEKLFF.

The chain joins TRBV2 to TRBJ2-1; 8 positions agree with TRBD2. Trimming cost V 6 bases and J 6 bases; bases outside gene matches: 16. The CDR3 extends over 17 amino acids. CDR1 is SNHLY, CDR2 FYNNEI, per germline. CDR3 region: CASRSGVTSGASNEQFF. The CDR3 DNA reads as TGTGCCAGCAGATCAGGGGTAACTAGCGGAGCATCCAATGAGCAGTTCTTC.

The rearrangement joins TRBV28 to TRBJ2-7; 8 bases line up with TRBD2. The CDR3 spans 17 residues. Per germline, CDR1 MDHEN and CDR2 SYDVKM. The V and J ends lost 2 bases and 0 bases, in that order; junction bases with no gene match: 9. This CDR3 is CASSLLSSGLPSYEQYF. In DNA, the CDR3 is TGTGCCAGCAGTTTACTGTCTAGCGGGCTTCCCTCCTACGAGCAGTACTTC. The complete variable domain, with remaining parts taken from reference TRBV28 and TRBJ2-7, reads DVKVTQSSRYLVKRTGEKVFLECVQDMDHENMFWYRQDPGLGLRLIYFSYDVKMKEKGDIPEGYSVSREKKERFSLILESASTNQTSMYLCASSLLSSGLPSYEQYFGPGTRLTVT.

In this sample, this clone turned up once. This chain joins TRBV5-5 and TRBJ1-3; D not resolved. V lost 5 bases and J lost 8, with 2 bases in between. The CDR3 is 9 residues long. The germline CDR1 and CDR2 sequences are SGHKS and YYEKEE (reference sequence). This CDR3 is CASRYTIYF. CDR3 coding DNA: TGTGCCAGCAGATACACCATATATTTT.

The V gene is TRBV6-5, the J gene TRBJ1-4, with D possibly TRBD1 on 5 matching bases. The CDR3 is made up of 13 amino acids. V lost 8 bases and J lost 8, with 15 bases in between. Germline lookup yields CDR1 MNHEY and CDR2 SVGAGI. CDR3 protein: CASWRSKGEKLFF. In nucleotides, the CDR3 is TGTGCCAGCTGGCGTTCCAAGGGGGAAAAACTGTTTTTT.

This chain connects TRBV19 to TRBJ2-7; D call uncertain. The CDR3 covers 15 residues. V was pared by 3 bases and J by 2 bases, with 14 bases between. Germline V lookup: CDR1 LNHDA, CDR2 SQIVND (reference sequence). CDR3 protein: CASSIRVVATYEQYF. CDR3 DNA sequence: TGTGCCAGTAGTATTCGGGTTGTTGCTACCTACGAGCAGTACTTC.

The chain carries TRBV6-5 and TRBJ2-1; 10 bases fit TRBD2. J lost 5 bases, V lost 6 bases, and 4 bases had no gene match. The CDR3 is made up of 14 amino acids. Germline loops: CDR1 MNHEY, CDR2 SVGAGI. This chain's CDR3 is CASRGSGGDNEQFF. The CDR3 DNA sequence: TGTGCCAGCAGGGGAAGCGGGGGGGACAATGAGCAGTTCTTC.

V usage is TRBV20-1 and J usage is TRBJ1-1; no clear D. In germline, CDR1 is DFQATT, CDR2 SNEGSKA (reference sequence). CDR3 length equals 8 residues. V was cut by 6 bases and J by 11 bases, with 7 bases left in between. CDR3 amino acids: CSALGAFF. CDR3 in DNA: TGCAGTGCCCTGGGTGCTTTCTTT.

The rearrangement links TRBV5-1 to TRBJ1-1; weak D call: TRBD1 (6 bases). Germline loops: CDR1 SGHRS, CDR2 YFSETQ. The CDR3 covers 14 residues. V was trimmed by 3 bases and J by 1 base, leaving 10 bases between them. In DNA, the CDR3 is TGCGCCAGCAGCTGGGGGGGACAGAACACTGAAGCTTTCTTT. Translated, it gives CASSWGGQNTEAFF.

V and J are TRBV15 and TRBJ1-5; D is unresolved. This CDR3 comprises 13 residues. The V gene's germline CDR1 is LNHNV and CDR2 YYDKDF (reference sequence). The germline V and J ends were trimmed by 4 bases and 5 bases, with 9 bases remaining between them. Written as DNA, the CDR3 is TGTGCCACCAGCAAGGACCGAGATCAGCCCCAGCATTTT. Protein product: CATSKDRDQPQHF.

Details on this clone: At the DNA level, this CDR3 is encoded by other sequences in the same sample as well. This sequence joins TRBV18 and TRBJ1-2; D is unresolved. Between the trimmed V and J ends, which lost 2 bases and 3 bases, there was a span of 7 bases. CDR1 KGHSH and CDR2 LQKENI come from the germline V gene. This CDR3 comprises 13 residues. The CDR3 DNA sequence: TGTGCCAGCTCACCATCTCTCGACTATGGCTACACCTTC. The encoded protein is CASSPSLDYGYTF. Filled out from reference TRBV18 and TRBJ1-2, the complete variable domain reads NAGVMQNPRHLVRRRGQEARLRCSPMKGHSHVYWYRQLPEEGLKFMVYLQKENIIDESGMPKERFSAEFPKEGPSILRIQQVVRGDSAAYFCASSPSLDYGYTFGSGTRLTVV.

J is TRBJ1-5 and V is TRBV28; 7 bases agree with TRBD1. Germline V gives CDR1 MDHEN, CDR2 SYDVKM. The CDR3 loop spans 15 amino acids. J gave up 4 bases and V 7 bases, and 10 bases lay outside the gene matches. The CDR3: CASTSRTGVNQPQHF. In DNA form, the CDR3 reads TGTGCCAGCACGTCCAGGACAGGTGTTAATCAGCCCCAGCATTTT.

The chain uses TRBV4-3 and TRBJ2-3, with 8 bases aligning to TRBD2. The V gene's germline CDR1 is LGHNA and CDR2 YSLEER. The CDR3 is 15 amino acids. V trimming: 4 bases; J trimming: 4 bases; junction bases outside the gene matches: 7. The CDR3: CASSLEAGAPDTQYF. In nucleotides, the CDR3 is TGCGCCAGCAGCCTGGAAGCGGGAGCTCCAGATACGCAGTATTTT.

V gene TRBV29-1 combines with J gene TRBJ2-1; D may correspond to TRBD1 or TRBD2 (5 bases each). The CDR3 totals 16 residues. Germline lookup yields CDR1 SQVTM and CDR2 ANQGSEA. The V end was cut by 4 bases, the J end by 0 bases, with 16 bases between. In DNA form, the CDR3 reads TGCAGCGTTGTATCCCAGGGTGGGAGCTCCTACAATGAGCAGTTCTTC. Translating gives CSVVSQGGSSYNEQFF.

V usage is TRBV7-9 and J usage is TRBJ1-1; no clear D gene. This CDR3 has 13 amino acids. Between the trimmed V and J ends, which lost 3 bases and 1 base, there was a span of 6 bases. Germline loops: CDR1 SEHNR, CDR2 FQNEAQ (reference sequence). The CDR3 nucleotides read TGTGCCAGCAGCTTTCCAGGGAACACTGAAGCTTTCTTT. As protein: CASSFPGNTEAFF.